What follows are 21 T cell receptor beta chains derived from one specimen sequenced in a study of Graves' ophthalmopathy and Graves' hyperthyroidism. Beta-chain TCR CDR3 regions were amplified from RNA transcripts. Following a first-round RT-PCR that used HTBI primers, a second-round multiplex PCR was carried out. TCRdb passed the multiplex PCR reads through MiXCR, listing each CDR3 protein once. The sample consists of about 1.1 million distinct CDR3 sequences, about two fifths of them appearing once. The sequencing input was peripheral blood or thyroid tissue (not recorded which). These receptor sequences come from an adult man with Graves' hyperthyroidism.

The genes are TRBV28 and TRBJ1-5; 8 bases are shared with TRBD1. V was clipped by 7 bases and J by 4 bases; unmatched bases: 6. The CDR3 is 14 amino acids. The V gene's germline CDR1 is MDHEN and CDR2 SYDVKM. The chain's CDR3 is CASTLTGANQPQHF. In DNA form, the CDR3 reads TGTGCCAGCACCTTGACAGGGGCGAATCAGCCCCAGCATTTT. The full variable domain, completed using reference TRBV28 and TRBJ1-5, is DVKVTQSSRYLVKRTGEKVFLECVQDMDHENMFWYRQDPGLGLRLIYFSYDVKMKEKGDIPEGYSVSREKKERFSLILESASTNQTSMYLCASTLTGANQPQHFGDGTRLSIL.

In this sample, this clonotype turned up many times. The V and J genes are TRBV15 and TRBJ1-2, with D possibly TRBD1 on 6 matching bases. With 5 bases removed from V and 2 bases from J, the gap between germline ends came to 15 bases. This CDR3 spans 15 amino acids. The germline CDR1 and CDR2 sequences are LNHNV and YYDKDF (reference sequence). The DNA for the CDR3 is TGTGCCACCAGCTGGGAAAGGGGGGCGAACTATGGCTACACCTTC. This translates into CATSWERGANYGYTF.

The gene calls are TRBV7-9 and TRBJ2-3; D is unclear. The CDR3 length is 14 residues. Germline V CDR1 and CDR2: SEHNR, FQNEAQ (reference sequence). Trimming pared 5 bases from V and 1 base from J, leaving 10 bases between. CDR3 protein: CASSPGARTDTQYF. For the CDR3, the DNA is TGTGCCAGCAGCCCTGGCGCCCGCACAGATACGCAGTATTTT.

This rearrangement joins TRBV6-5 to TRBJ1-6; no definite D call. Trimming pared 6 bases from V and 0 bases from J, leaving 21 bases between. This CDR3 contains 19 residues. The germline V gene encodes CDR1 MNHEY and CDR2 SVGAGI. This chain's CDR3 is CASSDVPPVKSSYNSPLHF. In nucleotides, the CDR3 is TGTGCCAGCAGCGACGTTCCCCCGGTCAAGTCCTCCTATAATTCACCCCTCCACTTT.

About this clonotype: One junction end does not reproduce the germline sequence, and a read error may be involved. The rearrangement links TRBV6-1 to TRBJ1-4, with 7 bases that match TRBD1. The CDR3 is 14 residues long. CDR1 is MNHNS, CDR2 SASEGT, per germline. In DNA, the CDR3 is TGTGCCGGCAGTTACAGGGACAGAAATGAAAAACTGTTTTTT. Translation: CAGSYRDRNEKLFF.

V and J are TRBV15 and TRBJ1-6; 8 bases match TRBD1. Germline V gene data show CDR1 as LNHNV and CDR2 as YYDKDF (reference sequence). The CDR3 is made up of 16 amino acids. Unmatched junction bases numbered 11, after V lost 5 bases and J lost 8 bases. This CDR3 reads CATSPLWTGLDSPLHF. The CDR3 DNA sequence: TGTGCCACCAGCCCCCTCTGGACAGGGTTGGATTCACCCCTCCACTTT.

This clonotype was observed at least ten times. The genes are TRBV6-5 and TRBJ1-1, with D perhaps matching TRBD1 (5 bases). The CDR3 is 13 amino acids. V was shortened by 3 bases and J by 8 bases, with 13 bases between the two germline ends. Germline V CDR1 and CDR2: MNHEY, SVGAGI. The CDR3 DNA reads TGTGCCAGCAGTTATCAGGGAGCGGACGAAGCTTTCTTT. Protein sequence: CASSYQGADEAFF.

There are a few counts of this clonotype. V is TRBV6-5 and J is TRBJ1-1; D is undetermined. The CDR3 contains 14 residues. The germline CDR1 and CDR2 sequences are MNHEY and SVGAGI. Deletions cut 6 bases from V and 8 bases from J, with 19 bases between. DNA for the CDR3: TGTGCCAGCAGCCTTATGGCCCCCCCAAGCGAAGCTTTCTTT. Translated: CASSLMAPPSEAFF.

The chain uses TRBV28 and TRBJ1-6; D is perhaps TRBD1 (5 bases). The germline V gene encodes CDR1 MDHEN and CDR2 SYDVKM. V gave up 3 bases and J gave up 7 bases, with 13 bases separating them. CDR3 size: 15 residues. This CDR3 is CASSFAGAGNSPLHF. CDR3 sequence (DNA): TGTGCCAGCAGTTTCGCCGGGGCGGGAAATTCACCCCTCCACTTT.

This clonotype was recorded many times. The chain employs TRBV6-6 and TRBJ1-5; 9 nucleotides align to TRBD1. V shed 6 bases and J 7 bases; nucleotides not matched to a gene: 13. The CDR3 sequence is 16 residues long. From germline, CDR1 is MNHNY and CDR2 SVGAGI (reference sequence). CDR3 coding DNA: TGTGCCAGCAGCCCGCCCGGGACAGGGACGAACCAGCCCCAGCATTTT. It translates to CASSPPGTGTNQPQHF.

This clonotype was picked up many times. The gene calls are TRBV20-1 and TRBJ1-5, with D possibly being TRBD1 (6 bases). The CDR3 length is 13 residues. Germline values: CDR1 DFQATT, CDR2 SNEGSKA (reference sequence). V dropped 4 bases and J dropped 4 bases, with 11 bases sitting between them. CDR3 nucleotide sequence: TGCAGTGCTACCACAGGGATTAATCAGCCCCAGCATTTT. Its protein is CSATTGINQPQHF.

Comments on this clonotype: At one end, the junction sequence differs from germline, possibly due to a read error. The chain couples TRBV20-1 to TRBJ2-7; possible D gene TRBD1, 5 bases. Germline V gene data show CDR1 as DFQATT and CDR2 as SNEGSKA (reference sequence). The CDR3 loop spans 14 amino acids. Here the CDR3 reads CNARATQGFNEQYF. The CDR3, as DNA: TGCAATGCTAGAGCCACCCAGGGCTTCAACGAGCAGTACTTC.

This clonotype was seen ten or more times. This rearrangement joins TRBV10-2 to TRBJ2-7; TRBD2 aligns across 8 bases. The junction had 3 bases not matched to a gene; V was cut back by 7 bases and J by 1 base. Germline loops: CDR1 WSHSY, CDR2 SAAADI. This CDR3 is built from 13 residues. The CDR3 is CASTVAGSYEQYF. CDR3 DNA sequence: TGCGCCAGCACCGTAGCGGGATCCTACGAGCAGTACTTC.

In the case of this clonotype: This CDR3 is missing its conserved last phenylalanine or tryptophan, likely due to a read error. The chain carries TRBV5-5 and TRBJ1-2; possible D gene TRBD1, 5 bases. Trimming took 2 bases from V and 8 from J, leaving 16 bases between them. CDR3 length: 14 amino acids. Germline V gives CDR1 SGHKS, CDR2 YYEKEE (reference sequence). The CDR3 is CASSLAAGSDGYTV. CDR3 bases: TGTGCCAGCAGCTTAGCCGCAGGGTCAGACGGCTACACCGTC.

This clonotype was counted many times. The rearrangement uses TRBV20-1 and TRBJ1-2, with D maybe TRBD1 (5 bases). The CDR3 totals 17 residues. Germline CDR1 reads DFQATT; CDR2 reads SNEGSKA (reference sequence). V dropped 0 bases and J dropped 4 bases, with 21 bases sitting between them. CDR3 amino acids: CSARDDLGTPVAYGYTF. The CDR3 region has the DNA TGCAGTGCTAGAGATGACCTCGGGACGCCGGTGGCCTATGGCTACACCTTC.

This clonotype appeared a few times. Here the CDR3 DNA reads TGTGCCAGCAGCCAAGTAGTCGCGAGCAATCAGCCCCAGCATTTT. It translates to CASSQVVASNQPQHF. This chain connects TRBV4-2 to TRBJ1-5; D call uncertain. Germline V gene lookup returns CDR1 LGHNA and CDR2 YNFKEQ. V dropped 1 base and J dropped 1 base, with 8 bases sitting between them. The CDR3 covers 15 residues.

J is TRBJ2-5 and V is TRBV7-2, with D perhaps being TRBD1 or TRBD2 (5 bases each). The CDR3 loop spans 16 amino acids. V was shortened by 4 bases and J by 4 bases, with 19 bases between the two germline ends. Germline V gene data show CDR1 as SGHTA and CDR2 as FQGNSA. The CDR3 is CASSSWGKVESETQYF. The CDR3 DNA is TGTGCCAGCAGCTCATGGGGGAAGGTAGAATCAGAGACCCAGTACTTC.

In the case of this clonotype: The CDR3 does not close with the conserved phenylalanine or tryptophan, likely indicating a read error. The limits of the CDR3 on the DNA are not certain, so only TCRdb's listed CDR3 is given. The chain couples TRBV6-5 to TRBJ1-6. The CDR3 spans 9 amino acids, including both terminal residues. Germline V gives CDR1 MNHEY, CDR2 SVGAGI. The CDR3 protein is CASSHRRTS.

This clonotype has more than one count but fewer than ten. The V call is TRBV11-2, the J call TRBJ2-5; D is tentatively TRBD1 or TRBD2 (5 bases each). CDR3 size: 15 residues. V shed 5 bases and J shed 5 bases, with 18 bases lying between them. The germline CDR1 and CDR2 sequences are SGHAT and FQNNGV. The CDR3 sequence: CASSRQGTDFETQYF. In DNA, the CDR3 is TGTGCCAGCAGCCGACAAGGGACGGATTTTGAGACCCAGTACTTC. Supplemented by reference TRBV11-2 and TRBJ2-5, the full variable domain reads EAGVAQSPRYKIIEKRQSVAFWCNPISGHATLYWYQQILGQGPKLLIQFQNNGVVDDSQLPKDRFSAERLKGVDSTLKIQPAKLEDSAVYLCASSRQGTDFETQYFGPGTRLLVL.

This clonotype showed up many times. V usage is TRBV20-1 and J usage is TRBJ2-7, with D uncertain. The CDR3 is 14 amino acids. Germline CDR1 DFQATT, CDR2 SNEGSKA (reference sequence). Deletions cut 4 bases from V and 0 bases from J, with 13 bases between. The CDR3 here is CSAIGPHNSYEQYF. In DNA form, the CDR3 reads TGCAGTGCTATCGGACCGCACAACTCCTACGAGCAGTACTTC.

The table lists this clonotype with a count of one. A much larger clone lies one base from this, so it may be a read error. This chain uses TRBV7-9 with TRBJ2-5, with 7 bases fitting TRBD2. Trimming took 7 bases from V and 8 from J; bases not matched to a gene: 16. The CDR3 extends over 15 amino acids. CDR1 is SEHNR, CDR2 FQNEAQ, per germline (reference sequence). CDR3 bases: TGTGCCAGCACCCCCGAGGCGGGAGTGGCAGATACCCAGTACTTC. It codes for CASTPEAGVADTQYF.